These T cell receptor beta chains were read from a single sample in a study of OX40 agonist ivuxolimab in advanced cancers. Sequenced by immunoSEQ multiplex PCR; TCRdb stores in-frame clones only, minus some. Among roughly 53,000 clones listed, around nine tenths were seen once. Sequences were derived from CD4+ or CD8+ T cells sorted from blood, sampled in a trial of the OX40 agonist ivuxolimab. The receptors shown here come from an adult with an advanced solid tumor such as melanoma, head and neck, liver or kidney cancer. The conserved cysteine and the conserved F or W are not part of the CDR3 here.

TRBV10-3	TRBJ1-2	AISNGQGSNYGYT
TRBV4-3	TRBJ2-3	ASSQEGDLTDTQY
TRBV6-4	TRBJ1-1	ASSEGIREGKTF
TRBV29-1	TRBJ2-1	SVGRGADYNEQF
TRBV7-6	TRBJ2-5	ASSVTGTGGVETQY
TRBV10-1	TRBJ2-7	ASSEAGSFYEQY
TRBV6-1	TRBJ1-4	ASSDAVEGEKLF
TRBV2	TRBJ2-6	ASSDSAGRGANVLT
TRBV7-8	TRBJ2-6	ASSSGGGANVLT
TRBV11-2	TRBJ1-1	ASSPDPQGEAF
TRBV21-1	TRBJ1-4	ASSKVGRAHNEKLF
TRBV5-1	TRBJ2-7	ASSLIAGTYEQY
TRBV28	TRBJ2-7	ASRPKMLTSRSYEQY
TRBV4-1	TRBJ2-7	ASSPMVGGPQLREQY
TRBV6-5	TRBJ2-3	ASRLDRTDTQY
TRBV4-3	TRBJ1-4	ASSQDWGSGEKLF
TRBV12-1	TRBJ2-7	ASSFSGRAYEQY
TRBV10-1	TRBJ1-1	ASSELSTEAF
TRBV5-8	TRBJ2-3	ASSNVADTQY
TRBV11-2	TRBJ1-1	ASSPRTGWVTEAF
TRBV27	TRBJ1-2	ASSFGRINYGYT
TRBV5-1	TRBJ2-7	ASSLAGQGADEQY
TRBV14	TRBJ1-6	ASSPWTGIGSPLH
TRBV5-1	TRBJ2-5	ASTSPGQETQY
TRBV14	TRBJ2-7	ASSPGIGTGAYEQY
TRBV4-2	TRBJ2-1	ASSPLPSGSGNEQF
TRBV11-2	TRBJ2-1	ASSLDSGGGRNEQF
TRBV4-3	TRBJ1-2	ASSQETGGLGYGYT